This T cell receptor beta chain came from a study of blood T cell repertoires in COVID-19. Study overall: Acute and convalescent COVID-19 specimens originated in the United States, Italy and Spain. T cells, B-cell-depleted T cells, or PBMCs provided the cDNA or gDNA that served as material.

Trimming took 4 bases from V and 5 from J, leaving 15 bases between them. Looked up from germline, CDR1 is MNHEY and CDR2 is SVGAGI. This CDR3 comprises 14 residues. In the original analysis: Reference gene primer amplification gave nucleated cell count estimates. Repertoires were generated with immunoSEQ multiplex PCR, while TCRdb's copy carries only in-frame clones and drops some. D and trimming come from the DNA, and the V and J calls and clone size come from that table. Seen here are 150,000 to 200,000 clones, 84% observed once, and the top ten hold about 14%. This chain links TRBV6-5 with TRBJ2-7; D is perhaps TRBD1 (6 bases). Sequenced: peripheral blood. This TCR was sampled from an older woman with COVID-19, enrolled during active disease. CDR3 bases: TGTGCCAGCAGTTCCCCTCCAGGGGCGAACGAGCAGTACTTC. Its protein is CASSSPPGANEQYF.